The 16 T cell receptor beta chains given below trace back to one sample, sequenced in a study of shared clonotypes between healthy human individuals. Sequencing was performed with immunoSEQ multiplex PCR; in TCRdb, only in-frame clones are kept and a portion is missing. The sample yields approximately 1,500,000 clones, approximately 97% seen once. The sequenced sample consisted of naive CD4+ T cells sorted from blood. Specified subset: CD45RA+ positively selected. The receptors stem from a man aged 30 to 39 in good health.

CDR3 in amino acids: CASSFRDYSLEQFF. In nucleotides, the CDR3 is TGTGCCAGCAGCTTTCGGGACTATTCGCTTGAGCAGTTCTTC. This chain links TRBV5-6 with TRBJ2-1; TRBD2 agrees at 7 bases. The CDR3 spans 14 residues. V lost 2 bases and J lost 9; bases outside the gene matches: 8. Germline V gives CDR1 SGHDT, CDR2 YYEEEE. The whole variable domain, remainder taken from reference TRBV5-6 and TRBJ2-1, is DAGVTQSPTHLIKTRGQQVTLRCSPKSGHDTVSWYQQALGQGPQFIFQYYEEEERQRGNFPDRFSGHQFPNYSSELNVNALLLGDSALYLCASSFRDYSLEQFFGPGTRLTVL.

The J gene is TRBJ1-2, the V gene TRBV7-9; the D gene is possibly TRBD1 (5 bases). Between the trimmed V and J ends, which lost 4 bases and 5 bases, there was a span of 14 bases. Germline CDR1 reads SEHNR; CDR2 reads FQNEAQ (reference sequence). The CDR3 consists of 14 residues. CDR3 in DNA: TGTGCCAGCAGCTGGTGGGTGGGACCTTATGGCTACACCTTC. It is translated as CASSWWVGPYGYTF. Full variable domain (rest looked up from reference TRBV7-9 and TRBJ1-2): DTGVSQNPRHKITKRGQNVTFRCDPISEHNRLYWYRQTLGQGPEFLTYFQNEAQLEKSRLLSDRFSAERPKGSFSTLEIQRTEQGDSAMYLCASSWWVGPYGYTFGSGTRLTVV.

J is TRBJ1-1 and V is TRBV28; unclear D gene. The CDR3 runs to 12 residues. Trimming cost V 3 bases and J 7 bases, with 9 bases left between them. Germline assignment: CDR1 MDHEN and CDR2 SYDVKM. CDR3 residues: CASSFYQFEAFF. CDR3 nucleotide sequence: TGTGCCAGCAGTTTTTATCAGTTTGAAGCTTTCTTT.

This clone was detected only once. The chain is built from TRBV6-1 and TRBJ2-7; possibly TRBD1 for D (6 bases). This CDR3 contains 13 residues. Germline V gene sequence: CDR1 MNHNS, CDR2 SASEGT. The V and J ends lost 0 bases and 7 bases respectively, with 10 bases between them. The CDR3 nucleotides read TGTGCCAGCAGTGAAGCGATCAGGGGAGAGCAGTACTTC. Its translation is CASSEAIRGEQYF.

J is TRBJ1-4 and V is TRBV6-5; no firm D call. In germline, CDR1 is MNHEY, CDR2 SVGAGI. CDR3 length equals 15 residues. Trimming pared 5 bases from V and 5 bases from J, leaving 15 bases between. CDR3 nucleotide sequence: TGTGCCAGCAGTGCCAACAGACTCGCAAATGAAAAACTGTTTTTT. Its translation: CASSANRLANEKLFF.

This clone was detected once. The chain joins TRBV11-3 to TRBJ2-4; D may be TRBD1 (5 bases). Germline V lookup: CDR1 SGHNT, CDR2 YENEEA. The V and J ends lost 5 bases and 4 bases respectively, with 15 bases between them. The CDR3 is 15 residues long. In nucleotides, the CDR3 is TGTGCCAGCAGCCCAGGCCAATCAGGGAAAAACATTCAGTACTTC. Protein sequence: CASSPGQSGKNIQYF. The full variable domain, its missing parts supplied by reference TRBV11-3 and TRBJ2-4, is EAGVVQSPRYKIIEKKQPVAFWCNPISGHNTLYWYLQNLGQGPELLIRYENEEAVDDSQLPKDRFSAERLKGVDSTLKIQPAELGDSAVYLCASSPGQSGKNIQYFGAGTRLSVL.

The genes are TRBV14 and TRBJ1-1, with D possibly being TRBD1 (5 bases). From germline, CDR1 is SGHDN and CDR2 FVKESK. The CDR3 is 15 amino acids. The V gene lost 1 base and the J gene lost 5 bases, with 14 bases spanning the gap. CDR3 sequence (DNA): TGTGCCAGCAGCCAAGGAACCGGGGCGCATACTGAAGCTTTCTTT. Its translation is CASSQGTGAHTEAFF.

The chain recombines TRBV7-3 with TRBJ2-5, with D perhaps matching TRBD1 (6 bases). Trimming stripped 2 bases from V and 5 bases from J, with 12 bases between. Germline lookup yields CDR1 SGHTA and CDR2 FQGTGA. This CDR3 contains 14 residues. The chain's CDR3 is CASSLVGGAETQYF. For the CDR3, the DNA is TGTGCCAGCAGCTTAGTTGGGGGCGCGGAGACCCAGTACTTC.

As concerns this clone: Other DNA sequences from this sample encode an identical CDR3 as well. The genes are TRBV5-1 and TRBJ2-1, with TRBD2 identical over 8 bases. V gave up 0 bases and J gave up 2 bases; unmatched junction bases: 1. Per germline, CDR1 SGHRS and CDR2 YFSETQ. This CDR3 spans 15 amino acids. The CDR3 protein is CASSLEAGAYNEQFF. The CDR3 DNA follows: TGCGCCAGCAGCTTGGAAGCGGGGGCCTACAATGAGCAGTTCTTC. The whole variable domain, remainder taken from reference TRBV5-1 and TRBJ2-1, is KAGVTQTPRYLIKTRGQQVTLSCSPISGHRSVSWYQQTPGQGLQFLFEYFSETQRNKGNFPGRFSGRQFSNSRSEMNVSTLELGDSALYLCASSLEAGAYNEQFFGPGTRLTVL.

This clone was recorded once. The genes are TRBV2 and TRBJ1-1; D might be TRBD1 (5 bases). The germline V and J ends were trimmed by 7 bases and 4 bases, with 19 bases remaining between them. Germline V gives CDR1 SNHLY, CDR2 FYNNEI. The CDR3 has 15 amino acids. Written as DNA, the CDR3 is TGTGCCAGCACCAGAACGGGGCAGGCCGGCACTGAAGCTTTCTTT. Translated, it gives CASTRTGQAGTEAFF.

The chain couples TRBV5-6 to TRBJ2-7; no definite D call. This CDR3 region has 12 residues. The V end was cut by 1 base, the J end by 5 bases, with 7 bases between. Germline-derived CDR1 and CDR2 are SGHDT and YYEEEE. The CDR3 region has the DNA TGTGCCAGCAGCTTGTATCGCCACGAGCAGTACTTC. Translating it yields CASSLYRHEQYF.

This chain connects TRBV2 to TRBJ2-7, with D uncertain. The V gene's germline CDR1 is SNHLY and CDR2 FYNNEI. Trimming took 6 bases from V and 2 from J, leaving 11 bases between them. The CDR3 is 13 residues long. Here the CDR3 reads CASSEQLAYEQYF. CDR3 nucleotides: TGTGCCAGCAGCGAACAGCTGGCCTACGAGCAGTACTTC.

The genes are TRBV13 and TRBJ2-7, with TRBD1 as a possible D gene (6 bases). V gave up 2 bases and J gave up 3 bases, with 14 bases separating them. Per germline, CDR1 PRHDT and CDR2 FYEKMQ (reference sequence). The CDR3 extends over 15 amino acids. The CDR3 nucleotides are TGTGCCAGCAGCTTAAATCCAGGGGCGGGCTACGAGCAGTACTTC. This gives the protein CASSLNPGAGYEQYF.

About this clone: Other DNA sequences in the sample encode the same CDR3. This rearrangement joins TRBV14 to TRBJ2-7; 14 bases agree with TRBD2. The J segment lost 3 bases and the V segment lost 3 bases, leaving 1 base of the junction unmatched. The CDR3 extends over 15 amino acids. Per the germline V gene, CDR1 is SGHDN and CDR2 is FVKESK. The CDR3 nucleotides are TGTGCCAGCAGCCAGGGACTAGCGGGAGTCTACGAGCAGTACTTC. Its protein is CASSQGLAGVYEQYF.

V is TRBV4-3 and J is TRBJ2-5; 13 nucleotides agree with TRBD2. V lost 0 bases, J lost 5 bases, and 9 bases stayed unmatched. This CDR3 has 18 residues. Germline CDR1 LGHNA, CDR2 YSLEER. This chain's CDR3 is CASSQEGGLAGRRETQYF. The CDR3 nucleotides read TGCGCCAGCAGCCAAGAAGGGGGACTAGCGGGGAGGCGGGAGACCCAGTACTTC.

The genes are TRBV10-3 and TRBJ2-1; 9 bases match TRBD2. V shed 10 bases and J 0 bases; nucleotides not matched to a gene: 13. There are 17 residues in the CDR3. The germline gives CDR1 ENHRY, CDR2 SYGVKD. The CDR3 sequence: CATNFPREGSSYNEQFF. The CDR3 DNA reads as TGTGCCACCAATTTCCCGCGGGAGGGGAGCTCCTACAATGAGCAGTTCTTC.